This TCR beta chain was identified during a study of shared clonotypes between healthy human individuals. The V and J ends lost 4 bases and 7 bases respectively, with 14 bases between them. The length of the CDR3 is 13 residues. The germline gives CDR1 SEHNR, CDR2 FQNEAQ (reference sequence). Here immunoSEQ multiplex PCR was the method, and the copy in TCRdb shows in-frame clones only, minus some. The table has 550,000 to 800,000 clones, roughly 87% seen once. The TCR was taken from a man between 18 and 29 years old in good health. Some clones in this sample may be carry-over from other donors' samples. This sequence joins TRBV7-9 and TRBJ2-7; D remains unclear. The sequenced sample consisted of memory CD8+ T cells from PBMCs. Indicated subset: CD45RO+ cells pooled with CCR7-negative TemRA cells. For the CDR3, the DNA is TGTGCCAGCAGCTCCCGACGGACCGGGGAGCAGTACTTC. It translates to CASSSRRTGEQYF. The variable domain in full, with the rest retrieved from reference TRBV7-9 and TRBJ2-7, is DTGVSQNPRHKITKRGQNVTFRCDPISEHNRLYWYRQTLGQGPEFLTYFQNEAQLEKSRLLSDRFSAERPKGSFSTLEIQRTEQGDSAMYLCASSSRRTGEQYFGPGTRLTVT.